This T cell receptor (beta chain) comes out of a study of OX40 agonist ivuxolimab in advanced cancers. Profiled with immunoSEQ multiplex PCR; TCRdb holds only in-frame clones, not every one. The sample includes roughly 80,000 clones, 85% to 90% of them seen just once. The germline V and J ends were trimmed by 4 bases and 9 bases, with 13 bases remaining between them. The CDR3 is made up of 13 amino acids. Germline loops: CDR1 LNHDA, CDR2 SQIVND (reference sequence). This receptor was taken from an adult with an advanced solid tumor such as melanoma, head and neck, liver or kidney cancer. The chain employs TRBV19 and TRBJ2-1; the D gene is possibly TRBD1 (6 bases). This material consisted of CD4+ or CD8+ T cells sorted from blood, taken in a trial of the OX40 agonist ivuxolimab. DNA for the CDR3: TGTGCCAGTAGTACCCGGACAGACGGTGAGCAGTTCTTC. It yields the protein CASSTRTDGEQFF.